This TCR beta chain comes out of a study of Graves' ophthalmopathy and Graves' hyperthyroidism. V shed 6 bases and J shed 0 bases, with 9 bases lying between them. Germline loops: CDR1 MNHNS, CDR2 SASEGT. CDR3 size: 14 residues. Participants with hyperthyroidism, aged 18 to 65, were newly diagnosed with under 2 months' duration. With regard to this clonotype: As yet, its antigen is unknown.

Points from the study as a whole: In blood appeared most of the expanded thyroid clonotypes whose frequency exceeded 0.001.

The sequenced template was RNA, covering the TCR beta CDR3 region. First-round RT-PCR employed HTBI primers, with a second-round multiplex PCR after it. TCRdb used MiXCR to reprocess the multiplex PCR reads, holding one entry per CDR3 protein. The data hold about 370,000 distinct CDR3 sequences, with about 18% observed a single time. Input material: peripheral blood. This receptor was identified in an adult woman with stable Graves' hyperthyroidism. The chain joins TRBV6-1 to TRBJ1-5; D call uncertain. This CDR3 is CASRPAYSNQPQHF. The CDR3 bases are TGTGCCAGCAGACCCGCTTATAGCAATCAGCCCCAGCATTTT.